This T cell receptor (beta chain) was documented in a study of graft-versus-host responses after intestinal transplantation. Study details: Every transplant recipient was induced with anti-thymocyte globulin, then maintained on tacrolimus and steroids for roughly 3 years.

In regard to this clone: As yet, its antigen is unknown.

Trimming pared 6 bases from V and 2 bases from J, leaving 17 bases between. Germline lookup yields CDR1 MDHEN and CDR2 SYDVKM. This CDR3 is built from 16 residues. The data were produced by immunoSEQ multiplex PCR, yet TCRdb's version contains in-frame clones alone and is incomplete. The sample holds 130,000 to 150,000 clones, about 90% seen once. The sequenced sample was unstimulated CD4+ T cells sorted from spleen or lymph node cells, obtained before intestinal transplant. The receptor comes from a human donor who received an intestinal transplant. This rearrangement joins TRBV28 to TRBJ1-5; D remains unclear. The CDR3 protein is CASRTTSPPRNQPQHF. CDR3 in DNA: TGTGCCAGCAGGACGACGTCACCTCCCCGCAATCAGCCCCAGCATTTT.